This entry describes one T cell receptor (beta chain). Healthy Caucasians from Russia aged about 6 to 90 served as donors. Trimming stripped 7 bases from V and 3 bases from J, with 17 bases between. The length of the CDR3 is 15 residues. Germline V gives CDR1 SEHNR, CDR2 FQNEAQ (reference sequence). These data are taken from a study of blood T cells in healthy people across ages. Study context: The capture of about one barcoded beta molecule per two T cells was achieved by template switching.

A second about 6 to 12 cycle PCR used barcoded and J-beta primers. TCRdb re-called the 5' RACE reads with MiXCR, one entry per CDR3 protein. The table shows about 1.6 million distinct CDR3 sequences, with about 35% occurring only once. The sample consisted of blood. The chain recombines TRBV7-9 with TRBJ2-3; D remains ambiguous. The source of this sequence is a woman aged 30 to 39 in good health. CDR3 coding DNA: TGTGCCAGCAACTCCGGTAGGGCGACGACAGATACGCAGTATTTT. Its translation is CASNSGRATTDTQYF.